What follows are 30 T cell receptor beta chains derived from one specimen sequenced in a study of beta chain features in type 1 diabetes. Study conclusions and caveats: Significant though moderate, a shortening of TCRB CDR3s appeared in all four CD4+ subsets of Type 1 diabetes patients.

These TCRs are of unknown antigen specificity. Expressed TCRB transcripts were sequenced because the isolated RNA had all been reverse transcribed beforehand. Here immunoSEQ multiplex PCR was the method, and the copy in TCRdb shows in-frame clones only, minus some. The data hold 240,000 or so clones, with approximately 15% observed a single time. Sequences were obtained from naive CD4+ T cells from blood. Receptors were obtained from a man younger than 45 with type 1 diabetes.

This clone appeared once. The genes are TRBV18 and TRBJ2-3; D may be TRBD2 (5 bases). CDR3 size: 14 residues. Trimming pared 2 bases from V and 3 bases from J, leaving 9 bases between. Per the germline V gene, CDR1 is KGHSH and CDR2 is LQKENI. CDR3 sequence: CASSPDYSTDTQYF. CDR3 sequence (DNA): TGTGCCAGCTCACCAGACTACTCAACAGATACGCAGTATTTT.

V gene TRBV25-1 combines with J gene TRBJ1-1, with D unclear. V gave up 7 bases and J gave up 0 bases, with 12 bases separating them. This CDR3 has 14 residues. From germline, CDR1 is MGHDK and CDR2 SYGVNS. CDR3 sequence (DNA): TGTGCCAGCACCGCTGGGAGTTTGAACACTGAAGCTTTCTTT. It specifies CASTAGSLNTEAFF.

The chain carries TRBV7-9 and TRBJ2-5; 7 bases align to TRBD1. V lost 3 bases to trimming and J lost 3 bases; unmatched junction nucleotides: 7. This CDR3 contains 15 residues. Germline V gene lookup returns CDR1 SEHNR and CDR2 FQNEAQ (reference sequence). CDR3 sequence: CASSFGDRGEETQYF. CDR3 nucleotide sequence: TGTGCCAGCAGCTTTGGGGACAGAGGAGAAGAGACCCAGTACTTC.

This clone was seen more than once but under ten times. J is TRBJ1-6 and V is TRBV7-8; a weak D match, TRBD1 (6 bases). The CDR3 has 14 amino acids. Germline V gene data show CDR1 as SGHVS and CDR2 as FQNEAQ. Trimming took 5 bases from V and 7 from J, leaving 12 bases between them. The CDR3 protein is CASSLQGRNSPLHF. The DNA of the CDR3 is TGTGCCAGCAGCCTTCAGGGGCGCAATTCACCCCTCCACTTT.

This clone has a handful of counts. The chain joins TRBV9 to TRBJ2-1; D is perhaps TRBD1 (5 bases). V lost 2 bases and J lost 2, with 11 bases in between. This CDR3 has 15 amino acids. Germline assignment: CDR1 SGDLS and CDR2 YYNGEE. DNA of the CDR3: TGTGCCAGCAGCGTTCAGGGTAACACCTACAATGAGCAGTTCTTC. This codes for CASSVQGNTYNEQFF.

This clone was recorded a few times. This chain joins TRBV27 and TRBJ2-7; D might be TRBD2 (6 bases). The CDR3 spans 14 residues. Trimming shortened V by 3 bases and J by 2 bases, and 11 bases separated the two germline ends. The germline V gene encodes CDR1 MNHEY and CDR2 SMNVEV (reference sequence). DNA of the CDR3: TGTGCCAGCAGTTTCGGAGGGACCACCTACGAGCAGTACTTC. Amino acids: CASSFGGTTYEQYF.

This clone was observed a few times. The chain recombines TRBV25-1 with TRBJ2-1; 9 nucleotides agree with TRBD1. Trimming cost V 1 base and J 6 bases; bases outside gene matches: 4. CDR3 length: 15 residues. Germline V gene data show CDR1 as MGHDK and CDR2 as SYGVNS. The CDR3 DNA reads as TGTGCCAGCAGTGAATGGGGACAGGGATCCAATGAGCAGTTCTTC. Its translation: CASSEWGQGSNEQFF.

In this sample, this clone turned up a few times. The rearrangement uses TRBV7-9 and TRBJ1-2; weak D call: TRBD1 (5 bases). Trimming cost V 4 bases and J 7 bases, with 13 bases left between them. This CDR3 spans 13 amino acids. Germline assignment: CDR1 SEHNR and CDR2 FQNEAQ (reference sequence). The CDR3 reads CASSSGRGSGYTF. In DNA form, the CDR3 reads TGTGCCAGCAGCTCAGGGAGGGGATCTGGCTACACCTTC.

This clone was detected only a few times. The chain combines TRBV29-1 with TRBJ2-3, with a weak D call TRBD2 (5 bases). This CDR3 spans 13 amino acids. V shed 7 bases and J shed 0 bases, with 11 bases lying between them. Germline CDR1 and CDR2: SQVTM and ANQGSEA. The CDR3 region has the DNA TGCAGCGGGCGGGTCTTTAGCACAGATACGCAGTATTTT. It encodes CSGRVFSTDTQYF.

The sample holds a few counts of this clone. This chain joins TRBV6-5 and TRBJ2-7, with a tentative D call TRBD2 (6 bases). Germline V gene data show CDR1 as MNHEY and CDR2 as SVGAGI. The V end lost 0 bases, the J end lost 3 bases, and 9 bases lay between the germline ends. CDR3 size: 14 residues. CDR3 amino acids: CASSYSKEGYEQYF. The CDR3 DNA reads as TGTGCCAGCAGTTACTCGAAGGAGGGCTACGAGCAGTACTTC.

This clone showed up just a few times. The chain employs TRBV7-6 and TRBJ1-6; D gene uncertain. CDR1 SGHVS and CDR2 FNYEAQ come from the germline V gene. Trimming shortened V by 6 bases and J by 11 bases, and 11 bases separated the two germline ends. This CDR3 comprises 12 residues. CDR3 region: CASSQALAPLHF. Here the CDR3 DNA reads TGTGCCAGCAGTCAGGCTTTGGCACCCCTCCACTTT.

Worth noting for this clone: The same CDR3 is also encoded by other DNA sequences in this sample. This chain connects TRBV5-1 to TRBJ2-3; D may be TRBD2 (6 bases). V dropped 4 bases and J dropped 3 bases, with 12 bases sitting between them. The CDR3 contains 14 residues. Germline CDR1 is SGHRS and CDR2 is YFSETQ. CDR3 in DNA: TGCGCCAGCAGCACCGGGACTGTGACAGATACGCAGTATTTT. Its translation is CASSTGTVTDTQYF.

This clone was observed a handful of times. The genes are TRBV11-3 and TRBJ2-1; maybe TRBD1 (5 bases). Germline CDR1 and CDR2: SGHNT and YENEEA. Trimming removed 1 base from V and 6 bases from J, with 10 bases in between. The CDR3 covers 14 residues. This CDR3 reads CASSLAQGLNEQFF. In DNA form, the CDR3 reads TGTGCCAGCAGCTTAGCGCAGGGCCTCAATGAGCAGTTCTTC.

In its sample, this clone was seen a few times. This chain uses TRBV11-3 with TRBJ1-1, with a tentative D call TRBD1 (6 bases). The CDR3 sequence is 14 residues long. Trimming stripped 3 bases from V and 0 bases from J, with 8 bases between. Germline CDR1 reads SGHNT; CDR2 reads YENEEA. The CDR3: CASSFRGMNTEAFF. CDR3 DNA sequence: TGTGCCAGCAGCTTCAGGGGAATGAACACTGAAGCTTTCTTT.

This clone was recorded a few times. V usage is TRBV6-5 and J usage is TRBJ1-2; TRBD1 is a possible D gene (6 bases). The CDR3 has 14 residues. Germline lookup yields CDR1 MNHEY and CDR2 SVGAGI. With 8 bases removed from V and 0 bases from J, the gap between germline ends came to 13 bases. The CDR3 bases are TGTGCCAGCTCCCGGGACACGACTAACTATGGCTACACCTTC. Its translation is CASSRDTTNYGYTF.

The sample holds a few counts of this clone. The chain recombines TRBV2 with TRBJ2-1, with 12 positions matching TRBD2. The CDR3 contains 15 residues. Germline CDR1 SNHLY, CDR2 FYNNEI. V dropped 4 bases and J dropped 5; count of bases not matched to a gene: 3. In nucleotides, the CDR3 is TGTGCCAGCAGTGTGACTAGCGGGAGCGACAATGAGCAGTTCTTC. Amino acid sequence: CASSVTSGSDNEQFF.

In its sample, this clone was seen a few times. The gene calls are TRBV6-5 and TRBJ1-4, with TRBD1 matching over 7 bases. V gave up 6 bases and J gave up 10 bases; unmatched junction bases: 2. The CDR3 is made up of 11 amino acids. The germline V gene has CDR1 MNHEY and CDR2 SVGAGI. CDR3 sequence reads: CASSYRGKLFF. CDR3 nucleotides: TGTGCCAGCAGCTACAGGGGAAAACTGTTTTTT.

The gene calls are TRBV5-1 and TRBJ1-2; unclear D gene. Trimming removed 3 bases from V and 5 bases from J, with 11 bases in between. CDR3 length: 13 residues. The V gene's germline CDR1 is SGHRS and CDR2 YFSETQ. CDR3 DNA: TGCGCCAGCAGCTCCCGGGAGTTGTATGGCTACACCTTC. Residues: CASSSRELYGYTF.

This clone was picked up a small number of times. This chain uses TRBV9 with TRBJ2-7; 8 bases line up with TRBD1. Trimming took 0 bases from V and 0 from J; bases not matched to a gene: 14. This CDR3 spans 19 amino acids. CDR1 and CDR2 (germline): SGDLS, YYNGEE. The CDR3 sequence is CASSVGAMTGDSRSYEQYF. Written as DNA, the CDR3 is TGTGCCAGCAGCGTAGGAGCGATGACAGGGGACTCCCGCTCCTACGAGCAGTACTTC.

The CDR3 protein is CASSFRVGETQYF. The CDR3 DNA sequence: TGTGCCAGCAGCTTCCGGGTAGGAGAGACCCAGTACTTC. The chain combines TRBV5-4 with TRBJ2-5; D is unresolved. The CDR3 runs to 13 residues. Trimming removed 2 bases from V and 4 bases from J, with 9 bases in between. Germline values: CDR1 SGHNT, CDR2 YYREEE (reference sequence).

The chain carries TRBV25-1 and TRBJ2-7; 11 bases map to TRBD1. The germline gives CDR1 MGHDK, CDR2 SYGVNS. Germline trimming cut 8 bases from V and 2 bases from J; bases unmatched to any gene: 14. CDR3 length equals 17 residues. The CDR3 sequence: CASSPATGQGATYEQYF. The DNA of the CDR3 is TGTGCCAGCTCACCCGCGACCGGACAGGGGGCCACCTACGAGCAGTACTTC.

The chain links TRBV2 to TRBJ2-7; 7 bases fit TRBD1. CDR1 SNHLY and CDR2 FYNNEI come from the germline V gene. This CDR3 contains 15 residues. Trimming removed 2 bases from V and 1 base from J; junction bases left unmatched: 5. The CDR3, as DNA: TGTGCCAGCAGTGAAACTGGGACAGTTTCCTACGAGCAGTACTTC. Translation gives CASSETGTVSYEQYF.

This clone was found a few times. This chain connects TRBV11-2 to TRBJ2-7, with 10 bases matching TRBD2. The CDR3 contains 17 residues. Germline V gives CDR1 SGHAT, CDR2 FQNNGV. Trimming took 4 bases from V and 3 from J; bases not matched to a gene: 12. In nucleotides, the CDR3 is TGTGCCAGCAGCTCCCTTCTTCGACTAGCGGGCCTCTACGAGCAGTACTTC. This codes for CASSSLLRLAGLYEQYF.

The chain uses TRBV30 and TRBJ2-5; tentatively, D is TRBD1 (5 bases). Per the germline V gene, CDR1 is GTSNPN and CDR2 is SVGIG (reference sequence). This CDR3 region has 13 residues. V lost 3 bases and J lost 7, with 15 bases in between. CDR3 region: CAWSEDKYGTQYF. CDR3 nucleotides: TGTGCCTGGAGCGAGGACAAGTACGGGACCCAGTACTTC.

The rearrangement links TRBV5-1 to TRBJ2-1, with TRBD1 matching over 8 bases. Per germline, CDR1 SGHRS and CDR2 YFSETQ. The CDR3 loop spans 15 amino acids. Trimming at V came to 0 bases and at J to 8 bases, leaving 7 bases not matched to a gene. The CDR3 loop is CASSLGTGTPHEQFF. As DNA, the CDR3 is TGCGCCAGCAGCTTGGGGACAGGGACCCCCCATGAGCAGTTCTTC.

This clone was seen ten or more times. The CDR3 sequence: CSAGNEQFF. The CDR3 DNA sequence: TGCAGCGCCGGCAATGAGCAGTTCTTC. The V gene is TRBV29-1, the J gene TRBJ2-1; D is unclear. Germline CDR1 is SQVTM and CDR2 is ANQGSEA. Trimming pared 7 bases from V and 6 bases from J, leaving 4 bases between. This CDR3 contains 9 residues.

The chain employs TRBV27 and TRBJ1-1; D unclear. The CDR3 loop spans 14 amino acids. Germline values: CDR1 MNHEY, CDR2 SMNVEV (reference sequence). Trimming stripped 6 bases from V and 4 bases from J, with 15 bases between. The CDR3 sequence: CASSTVSRSTEAFF. CDR3 DNA: TGTGCCAGCAGCACCGTTAGCCGGAGCACTGAAGCTTTCTTT.

The chain recombines TRBV11-2 with TRBJ2-7; D call uncertain. The CDR3 is 14 residues long. Trimming removed 3 bases at V and 3 bases at J, with 12 bases between. Germline CDR1 is SGHAT and CDR2 is FQNNGV. DNA of the CDR3: TGTGCCAGCAGCTTGGAGAGAGTCAACTACGAGCAGTACTTC. Translating gives CASSLERVNYEQYF.

This CDR3 is CASSGTQNTEAFF. The CDR3 nucleotides read TGTGCCAGTAGTGGGACACAGAACACTGAAGCTTTCTTT. The rearrangement links TRBV19 to TRBJ1-1, with D perhaps matching TRBD1 (6 bases). V lost 5 bases to trimming and J lost 1 base, with 8 bases between them. Germline values: CDR1 LNHDA, CDR2 SQIVND (reference sequence). This CDR3 is built from 13 residues.

CDR3 residues: CASSLGLFTSTDTQYF. For the CDR3, the DNA is TGCGCCAGCAGCTTAGGACTGTTTACTAGCACAGATACGCAGTATTTT. The chain combines TRBV5-1 with TRBJ2-3, with D tentatively TRBD2 (5 bases). Germline CDR1 SGHRS, CDR2 YFSETQ. This CDR3 has 16 amino acids. Trimming left V 2 bases short and J 0 bases short, with 13 bases between.